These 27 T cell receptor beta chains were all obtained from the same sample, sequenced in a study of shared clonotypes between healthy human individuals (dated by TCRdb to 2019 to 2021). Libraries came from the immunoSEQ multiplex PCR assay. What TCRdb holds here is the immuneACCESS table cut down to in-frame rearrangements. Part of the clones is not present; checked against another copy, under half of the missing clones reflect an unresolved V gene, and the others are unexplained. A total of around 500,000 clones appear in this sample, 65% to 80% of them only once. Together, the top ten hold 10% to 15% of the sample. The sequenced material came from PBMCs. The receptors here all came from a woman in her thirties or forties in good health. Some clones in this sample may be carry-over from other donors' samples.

DNA for the CDR3: TGTGCCAGCAGCGACCTGACAGGGGGCGCCTACGAGCAGTACTTC. Amino acid sequence: CASSDLTGGAYEQYF. The chain joins TRBV7-9 to TRBJ2-7, with 10 nucleotides matching TRBD1. The CDR3 is 15 amino acids. Looked up from germline, CDR1 is SEHNR and CDR2 is FQNEAQ (reference sequence). The V gene end was trimmed by 5 bases and the J gene end by 2 bases; junction bases not matched to a gene: 6.

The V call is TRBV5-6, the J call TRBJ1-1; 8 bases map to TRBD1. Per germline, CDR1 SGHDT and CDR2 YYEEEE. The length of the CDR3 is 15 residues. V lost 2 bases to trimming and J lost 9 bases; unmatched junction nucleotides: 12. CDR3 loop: CASSFYGQGGIKAFF. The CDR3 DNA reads TGTGCCAGCAGCTTCTACGGACAGGGAGGCATCAAAGCTTTCTTT.

The CDR3 coding sequence is TGCGCCAGCAGCTTGAGCAAGCGTCCGGAAGAGACCCAGTACTTC. It is translated as CASSLSKRPEETQYF. The J gene is TRBJ2-5, the V gene TRBV5-1; the D is unclear. This CDR3 contains 15 residues. In germline, CDR1 is SGHRS, CDR2 YFSETQ. V was trimmed by 1 base and J by 3 bases, leaving 13 bases between them.

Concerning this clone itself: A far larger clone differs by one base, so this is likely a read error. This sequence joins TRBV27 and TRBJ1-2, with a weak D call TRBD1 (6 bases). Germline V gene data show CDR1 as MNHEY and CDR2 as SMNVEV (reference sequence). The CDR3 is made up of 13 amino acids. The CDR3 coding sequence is TGTGTCAGCAGTTGGTCAGGGGAGAGTGGCTACACCTTC. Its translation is CVSSWSGESGYTF.

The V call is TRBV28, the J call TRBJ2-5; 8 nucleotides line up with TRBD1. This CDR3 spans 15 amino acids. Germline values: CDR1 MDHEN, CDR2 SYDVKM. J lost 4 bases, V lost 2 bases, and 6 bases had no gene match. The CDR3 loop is CASSLPRTGRETQYF. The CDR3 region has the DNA TGTGCCAGCAGTTTACCTAGGACAGGGCGAGAGACCCAGTACTTC.

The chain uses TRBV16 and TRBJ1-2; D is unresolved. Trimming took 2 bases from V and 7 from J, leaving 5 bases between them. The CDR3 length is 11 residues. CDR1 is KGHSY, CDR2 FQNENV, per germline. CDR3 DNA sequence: TGTGCCAGCAGCCAACCCCCTGGCTACACCTTC. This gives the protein CASSQPPGYTF.

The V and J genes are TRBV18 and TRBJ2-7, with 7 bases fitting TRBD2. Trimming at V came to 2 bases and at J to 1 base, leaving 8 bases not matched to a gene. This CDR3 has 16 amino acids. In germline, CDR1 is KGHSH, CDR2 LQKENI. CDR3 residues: CASSPGGSSGSYEQYF. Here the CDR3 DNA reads TGTGCCAGCTCACCAGGGGGGTCTAGCGGTTCCTACGAGCAGTACTTC.

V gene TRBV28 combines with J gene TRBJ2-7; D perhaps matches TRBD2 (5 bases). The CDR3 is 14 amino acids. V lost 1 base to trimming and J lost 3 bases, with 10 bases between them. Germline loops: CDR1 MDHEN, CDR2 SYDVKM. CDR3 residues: CASSLYGVGYEQYF. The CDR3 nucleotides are TGTGCCAGCAGTTTATACGGGGTTGGCTACGAGCAGTACTTC.

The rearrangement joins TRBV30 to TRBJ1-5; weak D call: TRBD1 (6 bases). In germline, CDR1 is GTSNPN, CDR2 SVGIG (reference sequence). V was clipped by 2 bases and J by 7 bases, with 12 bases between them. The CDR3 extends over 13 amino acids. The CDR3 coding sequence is TGTGCCTGGAGTTCACAGGGAGGCCAGCCCCAGCATTTT. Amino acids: CAWSSQGGQPQHF. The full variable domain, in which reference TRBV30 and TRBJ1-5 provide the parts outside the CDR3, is SQTIHQWPATLVQPVGSPLSLECTVEGTSNPNLYWYRQAAGRGLQLLFYSVGIGQISSEVPQNLSASRPQDRQFILSSKKLLLSDSGFYLCAWSSQGGQPQHFGDGTRLSIL.

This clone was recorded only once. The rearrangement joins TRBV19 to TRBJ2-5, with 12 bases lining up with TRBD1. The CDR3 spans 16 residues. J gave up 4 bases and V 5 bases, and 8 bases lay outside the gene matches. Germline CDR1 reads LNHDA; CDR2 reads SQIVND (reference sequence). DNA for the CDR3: TGTGCCAGTAGTGCCCCCGGGACAGGGGGCTCAGAGACCCAGTACTTC. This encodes CASSAPGTGGSETQYF.

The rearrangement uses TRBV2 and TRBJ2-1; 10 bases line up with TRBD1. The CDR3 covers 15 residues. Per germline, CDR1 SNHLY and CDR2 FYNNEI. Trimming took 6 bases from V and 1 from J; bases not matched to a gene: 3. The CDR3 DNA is TGTGCCAGCAGCCAGGACAGGGGGTCCTACAATGAGCAGTTCTTC. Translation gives CASSQDRGSYNEQFF. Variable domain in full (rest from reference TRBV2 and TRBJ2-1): EPEVTQTPSHQVTQMGQEVILRCVPISNHLYFYWYRQILGQKVEFLVSFYNNEISEKSEIFDDQFSVERPDGSNFTLKIRSTKLEDSAMYFCASSQDRGSYNEQFFGPGTRLTVL.

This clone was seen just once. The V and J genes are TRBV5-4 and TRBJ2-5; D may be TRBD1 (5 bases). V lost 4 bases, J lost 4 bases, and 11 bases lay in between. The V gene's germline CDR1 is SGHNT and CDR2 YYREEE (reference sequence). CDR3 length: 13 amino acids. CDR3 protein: CASSKRGGETQYF. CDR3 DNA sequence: TGTGCCAGCAGCAAAAGGGGTGGAGAGACCCAGTACTTC.

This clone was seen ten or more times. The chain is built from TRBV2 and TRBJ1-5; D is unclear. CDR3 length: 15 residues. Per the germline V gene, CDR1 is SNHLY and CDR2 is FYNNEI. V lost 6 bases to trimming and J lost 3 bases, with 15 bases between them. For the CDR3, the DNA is TGTGCCAGCAGGGATGAAGTCGTCTACAATCAGCCCCAGCATTTT. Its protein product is CASRDEVVYNQPQHF.

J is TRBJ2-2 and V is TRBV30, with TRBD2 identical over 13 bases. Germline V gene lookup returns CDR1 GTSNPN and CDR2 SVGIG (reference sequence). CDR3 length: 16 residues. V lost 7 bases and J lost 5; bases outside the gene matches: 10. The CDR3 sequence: CAYHRTSGSLTGELFF. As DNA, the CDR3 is TGTGCCTACCATAGGACTAGCGGGAGTTTGACCGGGGAGCTGTTTTTT.

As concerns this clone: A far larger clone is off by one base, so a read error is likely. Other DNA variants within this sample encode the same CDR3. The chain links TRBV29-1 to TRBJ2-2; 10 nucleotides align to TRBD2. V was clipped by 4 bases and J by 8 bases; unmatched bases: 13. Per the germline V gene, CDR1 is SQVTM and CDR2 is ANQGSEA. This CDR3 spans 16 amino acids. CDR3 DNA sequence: TGCAGCGTTGGGGCTAGCGGGAGCCTCTTGTCTGGGGAGCTGTTTTTT. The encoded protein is CSVGASGSLLSGELFF.

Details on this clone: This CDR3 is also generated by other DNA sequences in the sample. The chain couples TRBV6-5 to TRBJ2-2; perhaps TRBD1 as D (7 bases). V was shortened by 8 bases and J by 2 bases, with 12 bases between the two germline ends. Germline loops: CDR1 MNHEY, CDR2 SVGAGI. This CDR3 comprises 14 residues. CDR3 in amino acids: CASRQGGNTGELFF. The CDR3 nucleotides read TGTGCCAGCCGTCAGGGGGGTAACACCGGGGAGCTGTTTTTT.

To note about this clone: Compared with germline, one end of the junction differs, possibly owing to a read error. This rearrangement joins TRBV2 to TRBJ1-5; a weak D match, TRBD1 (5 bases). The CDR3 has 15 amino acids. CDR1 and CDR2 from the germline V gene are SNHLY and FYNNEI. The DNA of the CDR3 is TGTGCCAGCAGTGAAACCTCGGGGCCCAATCAACCCCAGCATTTT. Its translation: CASSETSGPNQPQHF.

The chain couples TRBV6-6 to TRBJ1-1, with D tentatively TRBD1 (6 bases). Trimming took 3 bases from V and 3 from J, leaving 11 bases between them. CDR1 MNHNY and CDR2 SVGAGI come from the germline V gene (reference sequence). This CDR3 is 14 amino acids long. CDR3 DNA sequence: TGTGCCAGCAGTTATGGAGGGGGTGACACTGAAGCTTTCTTT. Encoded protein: CASSYGGGDTEAFF.

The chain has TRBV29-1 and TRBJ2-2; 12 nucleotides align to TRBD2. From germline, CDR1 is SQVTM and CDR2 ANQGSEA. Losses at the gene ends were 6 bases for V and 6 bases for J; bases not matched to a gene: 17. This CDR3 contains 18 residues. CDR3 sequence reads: CSVLPQDRLAGVAGELFF. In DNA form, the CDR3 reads TGCAGCGTCCTCCCCCAGGATCGACTAGCGGGAGTAGCCGGGGAGCTGTTTTTT.

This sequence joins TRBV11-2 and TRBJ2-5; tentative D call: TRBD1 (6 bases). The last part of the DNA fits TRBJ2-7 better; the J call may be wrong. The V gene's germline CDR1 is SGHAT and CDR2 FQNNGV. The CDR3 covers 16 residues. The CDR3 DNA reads TGTGCCAGCAGCTCTAATCCTTCCAGGGGTTCCAACGAGCAGTACTTC. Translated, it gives CASSSNPSRGSNEQYF.

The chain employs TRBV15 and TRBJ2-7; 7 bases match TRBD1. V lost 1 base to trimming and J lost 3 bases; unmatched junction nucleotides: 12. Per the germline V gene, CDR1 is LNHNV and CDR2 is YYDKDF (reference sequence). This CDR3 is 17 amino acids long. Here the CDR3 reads CATSRARPGRGNYEQYF. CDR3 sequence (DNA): TGTGCCACCAGCAGAGCCCGCCCGGGCAGGGGGAACTACGAGCAGTACTTC.

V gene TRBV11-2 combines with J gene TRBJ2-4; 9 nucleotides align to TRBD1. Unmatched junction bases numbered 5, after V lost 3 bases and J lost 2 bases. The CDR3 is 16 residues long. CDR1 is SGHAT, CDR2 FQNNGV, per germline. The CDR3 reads CASSLLGQGTKNIQYF. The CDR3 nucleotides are TGTGCCAGCAGCTTGCTGGGACAGGGCACCAAAAACATTCAGTACTTC. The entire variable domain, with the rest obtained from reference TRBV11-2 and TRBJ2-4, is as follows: EAGVAQSPRYKIIEKRQSVAFWCNPISGHATLYWYQQILGQGPKLLIQFQNNGVVDDSQLPKDRFSAERLKGVDSTLKIQPAKLEDSAVYLCASSLLGQGTKNIQYFGAGTRLSVL.

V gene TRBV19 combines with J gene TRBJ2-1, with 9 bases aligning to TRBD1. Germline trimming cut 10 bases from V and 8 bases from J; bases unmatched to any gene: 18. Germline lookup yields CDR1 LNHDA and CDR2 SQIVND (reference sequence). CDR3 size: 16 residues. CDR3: CATAGTGHSSRYEQFF. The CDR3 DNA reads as TGTGCCACCGCCGGGACAGGGCATTCTAGTCGGTATGAGCAGTTCTTC.

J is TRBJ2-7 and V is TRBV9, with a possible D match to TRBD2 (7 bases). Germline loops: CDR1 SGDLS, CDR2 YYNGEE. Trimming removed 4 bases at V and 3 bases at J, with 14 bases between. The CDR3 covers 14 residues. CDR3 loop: CASSQGRASYEQYF. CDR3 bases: TGTGCCAGCAGCCAGGGGAGGGCGAGCTACGAGCAGTACTTC.

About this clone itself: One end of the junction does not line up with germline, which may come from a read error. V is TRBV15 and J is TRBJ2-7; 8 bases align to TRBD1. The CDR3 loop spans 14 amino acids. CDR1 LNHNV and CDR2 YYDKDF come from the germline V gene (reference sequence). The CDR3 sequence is CATNRGDRGYEQYF. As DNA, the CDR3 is TGTGCCACCAACAGAGGTGACAGGGGCTACGAGCAGTACTTC.

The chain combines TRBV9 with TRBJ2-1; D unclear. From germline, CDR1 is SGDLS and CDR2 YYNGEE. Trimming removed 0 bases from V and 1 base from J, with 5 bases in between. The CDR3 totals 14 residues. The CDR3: CASSVEGSYNEQFF. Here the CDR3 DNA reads TGTGCCAGCAGCGTAGAAGGATCCTACAATGAGCAGTTCTTC.

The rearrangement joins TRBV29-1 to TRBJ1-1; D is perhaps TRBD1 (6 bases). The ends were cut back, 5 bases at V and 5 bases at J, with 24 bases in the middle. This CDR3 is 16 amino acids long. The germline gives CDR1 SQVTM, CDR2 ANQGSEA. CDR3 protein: CSVSTHPGRGGTEAFF. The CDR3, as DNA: TGCAGCGTTTCAACCCATCCGGGACGAGGGGGAACTGAAGCTTTCTTT.